Sequencing of this T cell receptor beta chain was carried out in a study of T cell changes during pregnancy in multiple sclerosis. Data came from immunoSEQ multiplex PCR; TCRdb stores just in-frame clones and leaves some out. The top ten clones hold about 1.3% of a sample with fewer than 90,000 clones, about 93% of them seen once. This clonotype originated in a female donor in good health, enrolled as a control in a pregnancy study. Here the sequenced sample was peripheral blood, taken in the third trimester of pregnancy.

CDR3 sequence reads: CARSKGQGLNEQFF. The CDR3 nucleotides read TGTGCCCGCTCTAAAGGACAGGGTCTCAATGAGCAGTTCTTC. The V call is TRBV30, the J call TRBJ2-1; TRBD1 agrees at 8 bases. CDR3 length equals 14 residues. Germline V gene sequence: CDR1 GTSNPN, CDR2 SVGIG (reference sequence). Germline trimming cut 8 bases from V and 6 bases from J; bases unmatched to any gene: 12.